These T cell receptor beta chains were read from a single sample in a study of blood T cell repertoires in COVID-19. The assay was immunoSEQ multiplex PCR, and TCRdb's table has in-frame clones only and misses some. The data show fewer than 300,000 clones, around 88% seen once. Sequenced sample: PBMCs or T cells enriched from blood (not recorded which). The receptors shown here come from a middle-aged man who had recovered from COVID-19. The CDR3 runs from the conserved cysteine through the conserved F or W. Each record gives: D gene, J gene, clone size, V gene, CDR3 DNA, CDR3 protein. D genes are given only for firm matches. Rows may omit the clone size; those that give it use once, few, many or a size class.

>-|TRBJ2-7|-|TRBV12-3/TRBV12-4
TGTGCCAGCAGTTTCGGGGGAAGCGAGCAGTACTTC
CASSFGGSEQYF
>TRBD1|TRBJ2-1|-|TRBV7-3
TGTGCCAGCAGCTTAATCGGGGACAGCCGGTTCAATGAGCAGTTCTTC
CASSLIGDSRFNEQFF
>-|TRBJ2-1|few|TRBV4-2
TGTGCCAGCAGCCAAGATCGAGTAGATGAGCAGTTCTTC
CASSQDRVDEQFF
>TRBD2|TRBJ2-2|-|TRBV3-1/TRBV3-2
TGTGCCAGCAGCCAAGAACAGCGGGAGTGGGCCGGGGAGCTGTTTTTT
CASSQEQREWAGELFF
>TRBD1|TRBJ1-4|-|TRBV10-2
TGCGCCAGCAGTGAGAGACAGGGCGATGAAAAACTGTTTTTT
CASSERQGDEKLFF
>-|TRBJ2-5|-|TRBV11-3
TGTGCCAGCGATCGGGGGGCACCGGAGAACGATGGGACCCAGTACTTC
CASDRGAPENDGTQYF
>TRBD1|TRBJ2-7|-|TRBV6-2/TRBV6-3
TGTGCCAGCAGTTCCGGGACAGGGGGCTACGAGCAGTACTTC
CASSSGTGGYEQYF
>-|TRBJ2-7|-|TRBV4-1
TGCGCCAGCAGCCCGAACCCAAGGACTGGATCCTACGAGCAGTACTTC
CASSPNPRTGSYEQYF
>-|TRBJ1-1|-|TRBV27
TGTGCCAGCAGTTTAAACGCGGTGGGGGGAGGTGAAGCTTTCTTT
CASSLNAVGGGEAFF
>-|TRBJ1-5|-|TRBV28
TGTGCCAGCAGCGACACGAGGGGGAAAGATCAGCCCCAGCATTTT
CASSDTRGKDQPQHF
>-|TRBJ1-1|-|TRBV27
TGTGCCAGCAACAACCGGAGAGCAGGGGTGAACACTGAAGCTTTCTTT
CASNNRRAGVNTEAFF
>-|TRBJ2-7|-|TRBV11-3
TGTGCCAGCAGTCCAGGGGTCCACGAGCAGTACTTC
CASSPGVHEQYF
>TRBD2|TRBJ2-3|-|TRBV7-9
TGTGCCAGCAGCTTGGGGGCTAGCGGGGTACGTGTAGATACGCAGTATTTT
CASSLGASGVRVDTQYF
>TRBD2|TRBJ2-1|-|TRBV6-1
TGTGCCAGCAGTGAAGATCTAGGACTAGCGGACAATGAGCAGTTCTTC
CASSEDLGLADNEQFF
>TRBD1|TRBJ1-6|-|TRBV11-2
TGTGCCAGCAGCAAATTGACAGGGGCCCGTATTAATTCACCCCTCCACTTT
CASSKLTGARINSPLHF
>TRBD1|TRBJ2-2|-|TRBV3-1/TRBV3-2
TGTGCCAGCAGCCAAGTTGACAGGGGACCCGGGGAGCTGTTTTTT
CASSQVDRGPGELFF
>-|TRBJ1-3|once|TRBV19
TGTGCCAGTAGTATACAGGCAAGCTCTGGAAACACCATATATTTT
CASSIQASSGNTIYF
>TRBD1|TRBJ1-2|-|TRBV5-1
TGCGCCAGCAGCCCGGGACAGGGGTCCTATGGCTACACCTTC
CASSPGQGSYGYTF
>TRBD2|TRBJ2-3|-|TRBV27
TGTGCCAGCAGTTTGACCCCCGTGCGCGGGAGGTCAGGAGATACGCAGTATTTT
CASSLTPVRGRSGDTQYF
>TRBD2|TRBJ2-1|-|TRBV7-9
TGTGCCAGCACCTTAGGGATGAGGGCGGGAGTGTACAATGAGCAGTTCTTC
CASTLGMRAGVYNEQFF
>-|TRBJ2-3|-|TRBV2
TGTGCCAGCAAGGGGTACACAGATACGCAGTATTTT
CASKGYTDTQYF
>TRBD1|TRBJ2-6|-|TRBV29-1
TGCAGCGTTCACACAGGGGGTTTCTCTGGGGCCAACGTCCTGACTTTC
CSVHTGGFSGANVLTF
>-|TRBJ2-3|-|TRBV3-1/TRBV3-2
TGTGCCAGCAGCCCACGGGGATCTCGTGCGCCAGATACGCAGTATTTT
CASSPRGSRAPDTQYF
>-|TRBJ1-6|-|TRBV28
TGTGCCAGCAGTCCGTTACAGGGCCTTAATTCACCCCTCCACTTT
CASSPLQGLNSPLHF
>-|TRBJ1-1|once|TRBV21-1
TGTGCCAGCAGCATCAGGTGCGGACTGGGTGAAGCTTTCTTT
CASSIRCGLGEAFF
>TRBD1|TRBJ2-6|-|TRBV5-1
TGCGCCAGCACTTTAATTGTGGGACAGGAGACCAACGTCCTGACTTTC
CASTLIVGQETNVLTF
>TRBD2|TRBJ2-7|-|TRBV5-6
TGTGCCAGCACCATGACTAGCGGGTTTTCCTACGAGCAGTACTTC
CASTMTSGFSYEQYF
>-|TRBJ1-2|-|TRBV18
TGTGCCAGCTCACCAGATCAGGGGACGGCGCACGGCTACACCTTC
CASSPDQGTAHGYTF
>TRBD2|TRBJ2-5|-|TRBV13
TGTGCCAGCAGCTTAGGTGGGACTAGCGGAGTGACCCAGTACTTC
CASSLGGTSGVTQYF
>-|TRBJ1-6|-|TRBV7-3
TGTGCCAGCAGCTTAGACAGAAATAATTCACCCCTCCACTTT
CASSLDRNNSPLHF
>TRBD1|TRBJ2-5|-|TRBV11-3
TGTGCCAGCAGCTCCGGGACAGAAGCCCAAGAGACCCAGTACTTC
CASSSGTEAQETQYF
>TRBD2|TRBJ2-7|-|TRBV7-8
TGTGCCAGCAGCTTAGGACTAGCATACGATTCCTACGAGCAGTACTTC
CASSLGLAYDSYEQYF
>TRBD2|TRBJ2-5|-|TRBV28
TGTGCCAGCAGTCCTGGACTAGGAGAGACCCAGTACTTC
CASSPGLGETQYF
>TRBD1|TRBJ1-6|once|TRBV7-6
TGTGCCAGCAGCTTAGGGGACAGCCTCCCACCTTATAATTCACCCCTCCACTTT
CASSLGDSLPPYNSPLHF
>TRBD2|TRBJ2-1|-|TRBV6-5
TGTGCCAGCAGTTACACAATAGCGGGAGCGGGCAATGAGCAGTTCTTC
CASSYTIAGAGNEQFF
>-|TRBJ1-4|-|TRBV11-2
TGTGCCAGCAGCTTAGAGACCGGGGTATCAACTAATGAAAAACTGTTTTTT
CASSLETGVSTNEKLFF
>TRBD1|TRBJ1-2|once|TRBV11-3
TGTGCCAGCAGCCCCAGGACAGGGGATTCCTATGGCTACACCTTC
CASSPRTGDSYGYTF
>-|TRBJ2-5|-|TRBV6-5
TGTGCCAGCAGTCGTGAGGCCCAAGAGACCCAGTACTTC
CASSREAQETQYF
>-|TRBJ2-5|-|TRBV6-5
TGTGCCAGCAGGAAACCGGGACAAAGAGAGACCCAGTACTTC
CASRKPGQRETQYF
>TRBD2|TRBJ2-3|-|TRBV4-3
TGCGCCAGCAGCCAAGATCCGCCAATAACTAGCGGGAGTCCAGATACGCAGTATTTT
CASSQDPPITSGSPDTQYF
>TRBD1|TRBJ1-6|-|TRBV28
TGTGCCAGCAGTTTACCACGGGAGACAGGGACCAATTCACCCCTCCACTTT
CASSLPRETGTNSPLHF
>-|TRBJ2-3|-|TRBV7-2
TGTGCCAGCAGCCCAGAGACAGGAGTGATCACAGATACGCAGTATTTT
CASSPETGVITDTQYF
>TRBD1|TRBJ1-1|-|TRBV7-9
TGTGCCAGCAGCTTTACGACAGGGGTGGCTTTCTTT
CASSFTTGVAFF
>-|TRBJ2-1|-|TRBV29-1
TGCAGCTCCAGGGGCCTACTATTGAGGTCCTACAATGAGCAGTTCTTC
CSSRGLLLRSYNEQFF
>-|TRBJ2-3|-|TRBV11-3
TGTGCCAGCAGCTTAGGAGCAGGGGTTGATACGCAGTATTTT
CASSLGAGVDTQYF
>TRBD1|TRBJ1-4|-|TRBV5-1
TGCGCCAGCAGCCGGGGACAGGGGGCAACTAATGAAAAACTGTTTTTT
CASSRGQGATNEKLFF